The 23 T cell receptor beta chains reported below all come from one sample, sequenced in a study of early T cells in non-severe SARS-CoV-2 infection. TCRdb itself ran the 5' RACE reads through MiXCR, one entry per CDR3 protein. The sample holds 100,000 to 150,000 distinct CDR3 sequences; under 15% are singletons and the top ten take 20% to 25%. Sequencing input: whole blood. The receptors come from an adult who was a healthcare worker with PCR-confirmed SARS-CoV-2 infection or an uninfected control (not recorded which).

This chain uses TRBV4-1 with TRBJ1-2; 10 positions match TRBD1. This CDR3 comprises 15 residues. Germline V lookup: CDR1 MGHRA, CDR2 YSYEKL. J lost 7 bases, V lost 0 bases, and 5 bases had no gene match. The CDR3 DNA follows: TGCGCCAGCAGCCAAGAAGGGACAGGGGTTTTTGGCTACACCTTC. Its translation: CASSQEGTGVFGYTF.

This clonotype was observed a few times. V and J are TRBV12-3 or TRBV12-4 and TRBJ1-3; D is unresolved. The CDR3 sequence is 17 residues long. Trimming took 4 bases from V and 2 from J, leaving 18 bases between them. The CDR3 DNA reads TGTGCCAGCAGTTCTCCCGGTGGCGCCAGGACTGGAAACACCATATATTTT. Translated, it gives CASSSPGGARTGNTIYF.

As DNA, the CDR3 is TGTGCCAGCAGTGTGGACACTAACCAAGAGACCCAGTACTTC. Translating it yields CASSVDTNQETQYF. The chain joins TRBV25-1 to TRBJ2-5, with a weak D call TRBD1 (5 bases). The CDR3 contains 14 residues. Germline-derived CDR1 and CDR2 are MGHDK and SYGVNS. Trimming stripped 4 bases from V and 0 bases from J, with 9 bases between.

This clonotype was observed a few times. The chain joins TRBV3-1 to TRBJ1-5; D call uncertain. The V and J ends lost 5 bases and 6 bases respectively, with 14 bases between them. Germline lookup yields CDR1 LGHDT and CDR2 YNNKEL (reference sequence). The length of the CDR3 is 14 residues. CDR3 bases: TGTGCCAGCAGCGTTGGACTGGGTTCTCAGCCCCAGCATTTT. Its translation is CASSVGLGSQPQHF.

This clonotype came up many times. This chain uses TRBV19 with TRBJ2-5; D is undetermined. Germline CDR1 LNHDA, CDR2 SQIVND (reference sequence). The CDR3 totals 13 residues. Trimming removed 4 bases at V and 5 bases at J, with 11 bases between. CDR3 nucleotides: TGTGCCAGTAGTAAAAGTCCCGGCGAGACCCAGTACTTC. This gives the protein CASSKSPGETQYF.

This clonotype was observed many times. The rearrangement links TRBV5-4 to TRBJ2-5; 10 positions match TRBD2. From germline, CDR1 is SGHNT and CDR2 YYREEE (reference sequence). V dropped 4 bases and J dropped 6; count of bases not matched to a gene: 6. The CDR3 totals 14 residues. CDR3 sequence: CASSPGTSEKTQYF. The CDR3, as DNA: TGTGCCAGCAGCCCCGGGACTAGCGAGAAGACCCAGTACTTC.

A few counts support this clonotype. This chain uses TRBV4-1 with TRBJ2-7, with D perhaps assigned TRBD1 or TRBD2 (5 bases each). Germline values: CDR1 MGHRA, CDR2 YSYEKL. Trimming removed 4 bases from V and 7 bases from J, with 17 bases in between. The CDR3 is 14 amino acids. The CDR3 loop reads CASSLVRQGGEQYF. The CDR3 coding sequence is TGCGCCAGCAGCCTCGTAAGGCAGGGCGGGGAGCAGTACTTC.

The gene calls are TRBV2 and TRBJ1-1; a possible D gene is TRBD1 (6 bases). V was shortened by 7 bases and J by 1 base, with 10 bases between the two germline ends. Germline CDR1 is SNHLY and CDR2 is FYNNEI. This CDR3 region has 13 residues. CDR3 nucleotide sequence: TGTGCCAGCACCTCGGACAGGAACACTGAAGCTTTCTTT. Its translation is CASTSDRNTEAFF.

This clonotype was counted many times. The J gene is TRBJ2-2, the V gene TRBV29-1; D ambiguous. Trimming left V 4 bases short and J 1 base short, with 7 bases between. CDR1 is SQVTM, CDR2 ANQGSEA, per germline. The CDR3 loop spans 13 amino acids. The CDR3 region is CSVAGENTGELFF. CDR3 sequence (DNA): TGCAGCGTTGCAGGAGAGAACACCGGGGAGCTGTTTTTT.

This clonotype was seen more than once but under ten times. This rearrangement joins TRBV3-1 to TRBJ2-2; the D is unclear. Trimming left V 2 bases short and J 0 bases short, with 4 bases between. Germline V CDR1 and CDR2: LGHDT, YNNKEL (reference sequence). The CDR3 totals 14 residues. CDR3 sequence: CASSQSPNTGELFF. The CDR3, as DNA: TGTGCCAGCAGCCAAAGCCCGAACACCGGGGAGCTGTTTTTT. Drawing the rest from reference TRBV3-1 and TRBJ2-2, the complete variable domain is DTAVSQTPKYLVTQMGNDKSIKCEQNLGHDTMYWYKQDSKKFLKIMFSYNNKELIINETVPNRFSPKSPDKAHLNLHINSLELGDSAVYFCASSQSPNTGELFFGEGSRLTVL.

The genes are TRBV3-1 and TRBJ2-2; D not certain. Germline assignment: CDR1 LGHDT and CDR2 YNNKEL (reference sequence). The V end lost 1 base, the J end lost 7 bases, and 7 bases lay between the germline ends. The CDR3 totals 13 residues. CDR3 protein: CASSQGVGGELFF. In DNA form, the CDR3 reads TGTGCCAGCAGCCAAGGGGTCGGCGGGGAGCTGTTTTTT.

In its sample, this clonotype was seen a few times. The rearrangement uses TRBV20-1 and TRBJ1-3; D not resolved. V was pared by 2 bases and J by 4 bases, with 12 bases between. From germline, CDR1 is DFQATT and CDR2 SNEGSKA (reference sequence). This CDR3 has 14 amino acids. The chain's CDR3 is CSARTRLAGNTIYF. CDR3 nucleotide sequence: TGCAGTGCTAGAACCCGCCTTGCAGGAAACACCATATATTTT.

V and J are TRBV20-1 and TRBJ1-6; D unresolved. Germline V CDR1 and CDR2: DFQATT, SNEGSKA (reference sequence). This CDR3 spans 13 amino acids. The V gene lost 6 bases and the J gene lost 10 bases, with 16 bases spanning the gap. The CDR3 region is CSASPLPESPLHF. CDR3 bases: TGCAGTGCAAGCCCCCTGCCGGAGTCACCCCTCCACTTT.

This clonotype was seen at least ten times. This chain links TRBV5-8 with TRBJ1-5; unclear D gene. V was trimmed by 9 bases and J by 3 bases, leaving 22 bases between them. Germline CDR1 SGHTS, CDR2 YDEGEE. The CDR3 has 16 residues. The CDR3, as DNA: TGTGCCACAAAGCAAAAAACGGACCCTCCCAATCAGCCCCAGCATTTT. It yields the protein CATKQKTDPPNQPQHF.

The genes are TRBV7-2 and TRBJ1-2, with 7 bases identical to TRBD1. Germline trimming cut 1 base from V and 8 bases from J; bases unmatched to any gene: 4. In germline, CDR1 is SGHTA, CDR2 FQGNSA. This CDR3 has 13 amino acids. CDR3 sequence: CASSLGIGGGYTF. In nucleotides, the CDR3 is TGTGCCAGCAGCTTAGGGATAGGGGGCGGCTACACCTTC.

This clonotype was detected many times. The chain combines TRBV5-1 with TRBJ2-5; 7 nucleotides agree with TRBD2. V lost 3 bases and J lost 2; bases outside the gene matches: 4. Germline values: CDR1 SGHRS, CDR2 YFSETQ. The CDR3 contains 14 residues. DNA for the CDR3: TGCGCCAGCAGCTATGGCGGGGGTCAAGAGACCCAGTACTTC. The encoded protein is CASSYGGGQETQYF.

This clonotype was seen only a few times. V is TRBV4-1 and J is TRBJ2-7; maybe TRBD2 (7 bases). The CDR3 loop spans 15 amino acids. V lost 4 bases and J lost 6, with 19 bases in between. Germline CDR1 is MGHRA and CDR2 is YSYEKL. CDR3 protein: CASSLDTRGGIEQYF. The CDR3 DNA is TGCGCCAGCAGCCTAGACACCAGGGGAGGGATCGAGCAGTACTTC.

There are a few counts of this clonotype. The chain uses TRBV10-3 and TRBJ2-5, with D perhaps matching TRBD2 (5 bases). V was shortened by 10 bases and J by 4 bases, with 13 bases between the two germline ends. This CDR3 is built from 12 residues. Germline V gene sequence: CDR1 ENHRY, CDR2 SYGVKD. CDR3 DNA: TGTGCCACCCACGGGGATGGAGAGACCCAGTACTTC. This gives the protein CATHGDGETQYF.

In its sample, this clonotype was seen a few times. In nucleotides, the CDR3 is TGTGCCAGTCGAACAGGGGGATCTAGCAATCAGCCCCAGCATTTT. It specifies CASRTGGSSNQPQHF. The V and J genes are TRBV5-8 and TRBJ1-5; 8 bases match TRBD1. This CDR3 spans 15 amino acids. The J segment lost 0 bases and the V segment lost 8 bases, leaving 7 bases of the junction unmatched. Germline V CDR1 and CDR2: SGHTS, YDEGEE.

This chain joins TRBV21-1 and TRBJ1-6; the table names TRBD1, a call not compared with the DNA. TRBV21-1 is termed a pseudogene. This CDR3 contains 18 residues. The CDR3 region is CASSKGLGDRIDNSPLHF. CDR3 DNA: TGTGCCAGCAGCAAAGGGCTGGGGGACAGGATTGATAATTCACCCCTCCACTTT.

The chain carries TRBV7-9 and TRBJ2-7, with D maybe TRBD2 (5 bases). This CDR3 has 15 amino acids. Trimming took off 5 bases at V and 2 bases at J, with 16 bases between the two ends. The germline CDR1 and CDR2 sequences are SEHNR and FQNEAQ (reference sequence). For the CDR3, the DNA is TGTGCCAGCAGCCTTAGCTCGGAGAGGGCCTACGAGCAGTACTTC. As protein: CASSLSSERAYEQYF. The full variable domain, its missing parts supplied by reference TRBV7-9 and TRBJ2-7, is DTGVSQNPRHKITKRGQNVTFRCDPISEHNRLYWYRQTLGQGPEFLTYFQNEAQLEKSRLLSDRFSAERPKGSFSTLEIQRTEQGDSAMYLCASSLSSERAYEQYFGPGTRLTVT.

The chain is built from TRBV10-3 and TRBJ1-1; a weak D match, TRBD1 (6 bases). V lost 4 bases and J 7 bases, leaving 10 bases between the germline ends. This CDR3 region has 12 residues. The germline gives CDR1 ENHRY, CDR2 SYGVKD. The CDR3 loop reads CAISGGADEAFF. CDR3 nucleotides: TGTGCCATCAGTGGGGGGGCAGATGAAGCTTTCTTT.

The V gene is TRBV30, the J gene TRBJ2-3, with D possibly matching TRBD2 (6 bases). In germline, CDR1 is GTSNPN, CDR2 SVGIG (reference sequence). This CDR3 comprises 14 residues. Trimming pared 1 base from V and 0 bases from J, leaving 8 bases between. The CDR3 DNA reads TGTGCCTGGAGTGACGGGAGAAGCACAGATACGCAGTATTTT. This translates into CAWSDGRSTDTQYF.